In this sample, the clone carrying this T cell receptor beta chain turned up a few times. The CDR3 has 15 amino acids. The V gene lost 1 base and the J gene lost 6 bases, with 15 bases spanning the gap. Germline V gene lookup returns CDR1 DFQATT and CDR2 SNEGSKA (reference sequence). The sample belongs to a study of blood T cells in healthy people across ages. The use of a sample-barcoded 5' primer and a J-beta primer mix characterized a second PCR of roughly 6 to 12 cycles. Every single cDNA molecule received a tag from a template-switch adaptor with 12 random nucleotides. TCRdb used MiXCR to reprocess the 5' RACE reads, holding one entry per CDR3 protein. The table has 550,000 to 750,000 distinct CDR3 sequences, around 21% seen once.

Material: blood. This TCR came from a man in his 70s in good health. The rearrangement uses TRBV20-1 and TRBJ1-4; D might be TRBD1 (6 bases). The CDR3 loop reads CSARVDGTRDEKLFF. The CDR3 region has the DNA TGCAGTGCTAGAGTCGACGGGACACGGGATGAAAAACTGTTTTTT.